A selection of T cell receptor beta chains follows, all from one sample in a study of breast tumors, draining lymph nodes, adjacent tissues. Each CDR3 protein is one row after TCRdb ran MiXCR on the multiplex PCR reads. There are about 63,000 distinct CDR3 sequences in the sample; roughly 57% occur only once, and roughly a fifth lies in the top ten. Sequencing input: breast tumor tissue. The source of these receptors is a female donor with breast cancer. Some clones in this sample may be carry-over from other donors' samples. CDR3s include the opening cysteine and the closing phenylalanine or tryptophan. A D gene is named only where the DNA matches it firmly. Rows may omit the clone size; those that give it use once, few, many or a size class.

TRBV7-6	TRBD1	-	TRBJ1-5	TGTGCCAGCAGCCCCGACAGGGACCAGCCCCAGCATTTT	CASSPDRDQPQHF
TRBV29-1	-	many	TRBJ1-1	TGCAGCTCTAGGAGGGGGTCCGGCACTGAAGCTTTCTTT	CSSRRGSGTEAFF
TRBV6-1	-	many	TRBJ1-2	TGTGCCAGCAGTCATTCCATCTCTACGACGTCGGGCAGAACCTTC	CASSHSISTTSGRTF
TRBV14	-	few	TRBJ2-3	TGTGCCAGCAGCCCCCGGCCGTCGGGTACGCAGTATTTT	CASSPRPSGTQYF
TRBV5-4	-	-	TRBJ1-2	TGTGCCAGCAGCTTCGAAGGGTTAGGTGGCTACACCTTC	CASSFEGLGGYTF
TRBV2	TRBD2	-	TRBJ2-1	TGTGCCAGCAGTAGTACTAGCGGGAGGAACAATGAGCAGTCCTTC	CASSSTSGRNNEQSF
TRBV5-1	-	-	TRBJ1-3	TGCGCCAGCAGCTTGCCATCGATCTCTGGAAACACCATATATTTT	CASSLPSISGNTIYF
TRBV5-6	-	-	TRBJ2-7	TGTGCCAGCAGCTTGGGCCGGCCCCCGCAGTACTTC	CASSLGRPPQYF
TRBV20-1	TRBD1	-	TRBJ1-6	TGCAGTGCTAGAGATCCCGGGACAGGGCCTAATTCACCCCTCCACTTT	CSARDPGTGPNSPLHF
TRBV4-1	TRBD2	many	TRBJ2-3	TGCGCCAGCAGCCGTACTAGCGGGGGGGCAGAAGATACGCAGTATTTT	CASSRTSGGAEDTQYF
TRBV5-8	-	many	TRBJ1-2	TGTGCCAGCAGTCGGAACACGTTTGGCTACACCTTC	CASSRNTFGYTF
TRBV7-3	-	-	TRBJ2-2	TGCGCCAGCAGCCGGACAACGAACGCCGGGGAGCTGTTTTTT	CASSRTTNAGELFF
TRBV12-5	-	-	TRBJ2-3	TGTGCTAGTGGTTTCAGGCAGCTCACAGATACGCAGTATTTT	CASGFRQLTDTQYF
TRBV7-2	TRBD2	-	TRBJ2-3	TGTGCCAGCAGGCGGACTAGCGGGGGAAGGTCAGATACGCAGTATTTT	CASRRTSGGRSDTQYF